This T cell receptor (beta chain) derives from a study of T cells in Graves' hyperthyroidism and ophthalmopathy. Amplification targeted TCR beta CDR3 regions from RNA transcripts. RT-PCR in the first round (using the HTBI primer set) targeted the TCR CDR3. MiXCR, applied by TCRdb to the multiplex PCR reads, yields one record per CDR3 protein. The sample has about 500,000 distinct CDR3 sequences, roughly a sixth seen once. This clonotype was detected many times. This CDR3 has 12 amino acids. CDR1 MNHNS and CDR2 SASEGT come from the germline V gene. Trimming removed 4 bases at V and 11 bases at J, with 14 bases between.

The V call is TRBV6-1, the J call TRBJ1-1, with D perhaps TRBD1 (5 bases). The sequencing input was blood. This TCR was recovered from a woman aged 25 to 39 with Graves' ophthalmopathy. CDR3: CASSVSGREAFF. CDR3 coding DNA: TGTGCCAGCAGTGTGAGTGGCAGGGAGGCTTTCTTT.